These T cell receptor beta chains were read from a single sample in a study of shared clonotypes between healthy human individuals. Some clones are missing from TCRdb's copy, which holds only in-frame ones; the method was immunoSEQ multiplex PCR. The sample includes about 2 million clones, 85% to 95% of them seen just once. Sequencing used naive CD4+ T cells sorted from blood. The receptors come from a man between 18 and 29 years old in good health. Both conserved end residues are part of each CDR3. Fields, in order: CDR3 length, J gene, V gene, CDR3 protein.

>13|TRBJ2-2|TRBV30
CAWADGGTGELFF
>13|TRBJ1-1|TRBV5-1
CASRHTGRTEAFF
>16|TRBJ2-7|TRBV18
CASSPLVASGTLEQYF
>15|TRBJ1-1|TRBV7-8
CASSPFVLENTEAFF
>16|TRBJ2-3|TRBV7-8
CASNLIGLAGTDTQYF
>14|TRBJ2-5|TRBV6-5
CASKGGSDGETQYF
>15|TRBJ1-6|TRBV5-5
CASSTVISLNSPLHF
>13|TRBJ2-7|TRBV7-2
CASSVPLSYEQYF
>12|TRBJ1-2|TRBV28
CASFSGPGGYTF
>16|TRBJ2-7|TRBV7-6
CASSLTPGGPSYEQYF
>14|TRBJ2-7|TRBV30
CAWSVGQGTYEQYF
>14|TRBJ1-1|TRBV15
CATSRAGMNTEAFF
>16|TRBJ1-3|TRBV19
CASSILTGTTGNTIYF
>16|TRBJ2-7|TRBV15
CATSSGTSGTPYEQYF
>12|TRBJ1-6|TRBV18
CASSPVGSPLHF
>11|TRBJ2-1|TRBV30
CAWSPRDLQFF
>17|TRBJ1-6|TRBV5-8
CASSSGPGQLYNSPLHF
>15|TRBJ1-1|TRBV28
CASSIPGRQNTEAFF
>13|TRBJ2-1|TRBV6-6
CASTQGSRLEQFF
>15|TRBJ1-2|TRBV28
CASSLAPARPGGYTF
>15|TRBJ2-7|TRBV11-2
CASSLSQGSAYEQYF
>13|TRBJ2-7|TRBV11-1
CASSFNTAYEQYF
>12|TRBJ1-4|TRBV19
CASSMLGEKLFF
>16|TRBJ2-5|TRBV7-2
CASSSPDFRFQETQYF
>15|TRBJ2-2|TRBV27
CASRILDSDTGELFF
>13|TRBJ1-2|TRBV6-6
CASSFRTGVGYTF
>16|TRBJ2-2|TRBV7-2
CASSLAPVYGTGELFF
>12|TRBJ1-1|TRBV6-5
CASITTGTEAFF
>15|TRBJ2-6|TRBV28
CASGGVFTGANVLTF
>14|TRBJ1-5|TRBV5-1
CASSLDGGNQPQHF
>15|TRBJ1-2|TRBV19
CASSIQGGLSSGYTF
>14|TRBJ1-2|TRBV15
CATSRDQGAVGYTF
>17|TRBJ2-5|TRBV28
CASNWAWDTLGRETQYF
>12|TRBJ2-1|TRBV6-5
CASTATWGLQFF
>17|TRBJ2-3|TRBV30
CAWSVRRTSGSTDTQYF
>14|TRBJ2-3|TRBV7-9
CASETGGTPDTQYF
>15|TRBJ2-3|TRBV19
CASSPASVGGDTQYF
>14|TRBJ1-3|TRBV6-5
CASKTWTGTNTIYF
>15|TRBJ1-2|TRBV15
CATSRDRGTGDGYTF